This T cell receptor beta chain was documented in a study of shared clonotypes between healthy human individuals. Study background: The cohort had two women and three men, ages 18 to 49.

Profiled with immunoSEQ multiplex PCR; TCRdb holds only in-frame clones, not every one. This sample yields approximately 2.5 million clones, of which roughly 93% are seen a single time; approximately 0.35% belongs to the top ten. Adult Caucasians living in Nashville, Tennessee made up all of the donors. Comments on this clone: The same CDR3 is also encoded by other DNA sequences in this sample.

Germline CDR1 is MNHEY and CDR2 is SVGAGI. The CDR3 contains 13 residues. The ends were cut back, 6 bases at V and 4 bases at J, with 9 bases in the middle. The sample comprised naive CD4+ T cells from PBMCs. Subset specified: CD45RA+ positively selected. This chain uses TRBV6-5 with TRBJ2-2; no reliable D call. This TCR came from a man aged 18 to 29 in good health. Some clones in this sample may be carry-over from other donors' samples. The CDR3 is CASSLRRTGELFF. The CDR3 DNA follows: TGTGCCAGCAGCCTACGGCGCACCGGGGAGCTGTTTTTT.